Below, 25 T cell receptor beta chains from the same sample are listed, as sequenced in a study of T cell changes during pregnancy in multiple sclerosis. Libraries were prepared by immunoSEQ multiplex PCR; TCRdb keeps only in-frame clonotypes and omits some of them. The top ten clones hold around 10% of a sample with 33,000 or so clones, roughly 87% of them seen once. Source: CD8+ T cells from peripheral blood mononuclear cells, taken in the third trimester of pregnancy. Receptors originate from a female donor with multiple sclerosis, enrolled in a pregnancy study.

The chain is built from TRBV2 and TRBJ2-7; D might be TRBD2 (6 bases). Germline CDR1 and CDR2: SNHLY and FYNNEI. CDR3 length: 15 amino acids. V was clipped by 2 bases and J by 7 bases, with 18 bases between them. CDR3 loop: CASSEMGNGGGEQYF. The CDR3 DNA sequence: TGTGCCAGCAGTGAAATGGGGAACGGGGGTGGGGAGCAGTACTTC.

This chain connects TRBV19 to TRBJ2-3; 7 bases line up with TRBD2. The junction had 9 bases not matched to a gene; V was cut back by 7 bases and J by 2 bases. The CDR3 extends over 15 amino acids. Germline lookup yields CDR1 LNHDA and CDR2 SQIVND (reference sequence). CDR3: CASTGWDYNTDTQYF. CDR3 nucleotides: TGTGCCAGTACCGGTTGGGACTACAACACAGATACGCAGTATTTT.

The rearrangement uses TRBV29-1 and TRBJ1-2; 10 positions match TRBD1. The CDR3 is 14 residues long. Per germline, CDR1 SQVTM and CDR2 ANQGSEA. The V segment lost 5 bases and the J segment 5 bases; nucleotides outside the gene matches: 8. CDR3: CSVFRGQGPYGYTF. CDR3 nucleotide sequence: TGCAGCGTTTTCCGGGGACAGGGGCCATATGGCTACACCTTC.

Concerning this clone: The germline gene is not matched at one end of the junction; a read error may be the cause. The rearrangement joins TRBV5-1 to TRBJ2-1, with 7 positions matching TRBD2. The germline V gene encodes CDR1 SGHRS and CDR2 YFSETQ. The CDR3 has 15 residues. CDR3 nucleotides: TGCGCCAGCAGCTTTACTAGCGTCCCCTACAATGGGCAGTTCTTC. It specifies CASSFTSVPYNGQFF.

The V gene is TRBV19, the J gene TRBJ2-7; D unclear. The germline V gene encodes CDR1 LNHDA and CDR2 SQIVND (reference sequence). This CDR3 comprises 15 residues. V lost 2 bases and J 2 bases, leaving 13 bases between the germline ends. This chain's CDR3 is CASSITLAPTYEQYF. CDR3 nucleotides: TGTGCCAGTAGTATAACCCTCGCCCCTACCTACGAGCAGTACTTC.

V gene TRBV5-1 combines with J gene TRBJ1-2, with 7 bases that match TRBD1. This CDR3 contains 15 residues. CDR1 is SGHRS and CDR2 is YFSETQ in the germline V gene. The V segment lost 4 bases and the J segment 0 bases; nucleotides outside the gene matches: 6. The CDR3 bases are TGCGCCAGCAGCCCCGGGACAGCATCTAACTATGGCTACACCTTC. This encodes CASSPGTASNYGYTF.

This rearrangement joins TRBV7-9 to TRBJ1-1; D is perhaps TRBD1 (5 bases). Between the trimmed V and J ends, which lost 4 bases and 3 bases, there was a span of 12 bases. Germline V gene lookup returns CDR1 SEHNR and CDR2 FQNEAQ (reference sequence). CDR3 length equals 14 residues. The CDR3, as DNA: TGTGCCAGCAGCTATGGGGGGGGATACACTGAAGCTTTCTTT. The encoded protein is CASSYGGGYTEAFF.

This chain uses TRBV5-4 with TRBJ2-7, with D possibly matching TRBD1 (5 bases). Trimming took off 0 bases at V and 0 bases at J, with 10 bases between the two ends. Germline CDR1 SGHNT, CDR2 YYREEE (reference sequence). This CDR3 has 15 amino acids. The chain's CDR3 is CASSLGREDSYEQYF. CDR3 bases: TGTGCCAGCAGCTTGGGCAGGGAAGACTCCTACGAGCAGTACTTC.

The V call is TRBV7-9, the J call TRBJ2-7, with D unclear. The CDR3 totals 14 residues. Trimming took off 5 bases at V and 5 bases at J, with 16 bases between the two ends. CDR1 and CDR2 (germline): SEHNR, FQNEAQ (reference sequence). The CDR3 here is CASSHPLGADEQYF. CDR3 coding DNA: TGTGCCAGCAGCCACCCTCTAGGCGCGGACGAGCAGTACTTC.

V usage is TRBV7-9 and J usage is TRBJ1-1, with D unresolved. Germline-derived CDR1 and CDR2 are SEHNR and FQNEAQ (reference sequence). The CDR3 consists of 11 residues. V lost 8 bases, J lost 3 bases, and 7 bases lay in between. The CDR3 DNA reads as TGTGCCAGCGGACTTGACACTGAAGCTTTCTTT. Its translation is CASGLDTEAFF.

The chain couples TRBV9 to TRBJ2-3; 16 nucleotides line up with TRBD2. The junction had 11 bases not matched to a gene; V was cut back by 4 bases and J by 6 bases. The CDR3 has 18 amino acids. Germline CDR1 is SGDLS and CDR2 is YYNGEE. As DNA, the CDR3 is TGTGCCAGCAGCACCGGGGGGACTAGCGGGGGGGACAGGGATACGCAGTATTTT. Translating gives CASSTGGTSGGDRDTQYF.

V and J are TRBV19 and TRBJ1-4; D gene unclear. The CDR3 consists of 16 residues. Germline V CDR1 and CDR2: LNHDA, SQIVND (reference sequence). V dropped 7 bases and J dropped 0 bases, with 15 bases sitting between them. CDR3 loop: CASTRRWEATNEKLFF. CDR3 sequence (DNA): TGTGCCAGTACCCGGAGGTGGGAAGCAACTAATGAAAAACTGTTTTTT.

This clone has just one count. The chain couples TRBV7-9 to TRBJ1-3; D is uncertain. The V end was cut by 5 bases, the J end by 1 base, with 6 bases between. The CDR3 is 13 amino acids. Germline V lookup: CDR1 SEHNR, CDR2 FQNEAQ (reference sequence). The CDR3 region has the DNA TGTGCCAGCAGCCCCAGATCTGGAAACACCATATATTTT. It translates to CASSPRSGNTIYF.

V and J are TRBV2 and TRBJ2-5; 9 nucleotides line up with TRBD2. The germline V gene has CDR1 SNHLY and CDR2 FYNNEI. The CDR3 covers 17 residues. Trimming cost V 2 bases and J 5 bases; bases outside gene matches: 12. As DNA, the CDR3 is TGTGCCAGCAGTGAAACGGGTATTGGCGGGGGGGTGGAGACCCAGTACTTC. Its protein product is CASSETGIGGGVETQYF.

V gene TRBV6-5 combines with J gene TRBJ2-1; no clear D gene. V was clipped by 0 bases and J by 9 bases, with 12 bases between them. The CDR3 runs 14 residues. The V gene's germline CDR1 is MNHEY and CDR2 SVGAGI. CDR3 in amino acids: CASSYSKRLGEQFF. The CDR3, as DNA: TGTGCCAGCAGTTACTCGAAGCGATTGGGTGAGCAGTTCTTC.

This clone was picked up one time. The chain combines TRBV7-9 with TRBJ2-3, with 10 bases identical to TRBD1. Germline V gene sequence: CDR1 SEHNR, CDR2 FQNEAQ (reference sequence). The V segment lost 1 base and the J segment 5 bases; nucleotides outside the gene matches: 15. The CDR3 runs 19 residues. The CDR3 protein is CASSLVVTGQGVGLDTQYF. The CDR3, as DNA: TGTGCCAGCAGCTTAGTAGTTACTGGACAGGGGGTTGGTTTAGATACGCAGTATTTT.

This clone appeared a single time. V gene TRBV7-6 combines with J gene TRBJ2-5, with 9 bases lining up with TRBD1. The CDR3 runs to 17 residues. The V gene's germline CDR1 is SGHVS and CDR2 FNYEAQ. The J segment lost 2 bases and the V segment lost 0 bases, leaving 7 bases of the junction unmatched. In nucleotides, the CDR3 is TGTGCCAGCAGCTTAGCGCAGAGGACAGGGGTTCAAGAGACCCAGTACTTC. Protein: CASSLAQRTGVQETQYF.

V and J are TRBV18 and TRBJ2-7; D call uncertain. Trimming removed 6 bases at V and 2 bases at J, with 17 bases between. This CDR3 is built from 15 residues. The germline V gene has CDR1 KGHSH and CDR2 LQKENI. The CDR3 DNA follows: TGTGCCAGCTCTCTCCAGGCCGCACCCACCTACGAGCAGTACTTC. It translates to CASSLQAAPTYEQYF. Together with reference TRBV18 and TRBJ2-7, the CDR3 gives the full variable domain: NAGVMQNPRHLVRRRGQEARLRCSPMKGHSHVYWYRQLPEEGLKFMVYLQKENIIDESGMPKERFSAEFPKEGPSILRIQQVVRGDSAAYFCASSLQAAPTYEQYFGPGTRLTVT.

This chain joins TRBV7-8 and TRBJ2-3; D uncertain. The CDR3 consists of 14 residues. Deletions cut 7 bases from V and 2 bases from J, with 13 bases between. Germline V lookup: CDR1 SGHVS, CDR2 FQNEAQ. CDR3 DNA: TGTGCCAGCAACCCCGGGTCCTTCACAGATACGCAGTATTTT. Translated: CASNPGSFTDTQYF.

A few counts support this clone. The chain is built from TRBV2 and TRBJ1-1; D gene ambiguous. Germline V CDR1 and CDR2: SNHLY, FYNNEI. The germline V and J ends were trimmed by 8 bases and 5 bases, with 9 bases remaining between them. The CDR3 is 11 amino acids. CDR3 DNA sequence: TGTGCCAGCTGGGGAGGGACTGAAGCTTTCTTT. It codes for CASWGGTEAFF.

This clone showed up just once. J is TRBJ2-1 and V is TRBV9; possible D gene TRBD1, 5 bases. Trimming left V 3 bases short and J 1 base short, with 8 bases between. Looked up from germline, CDR1 is SGDLS and CDR2 is YYNGEE. The CDR3 contains 14 residues. The CDR3 loop is CASSASGSYNEQFF. The CDR3, as DNA: TGTGCCAGCAGCGCCTCAGGGTCCTACAATGAGCAGTTCTTC.

The chain employs TRBV9 and TRBJ2-3, with a tentative D call TRBD1 (5 bases). The V end was cut by 3 bases, the J end by 6 bases, with 8 bases between. This CDR3 is built from 12 residues. CDR1 and CDR2 from the germline V gene are SGDLS and YYNGEE. In DNA form, the CDR3 reads TGTGCCAGCAGCGCCGCAGGGGATACGCAGTATTTT. Translation: CASSAAGDTQYF.

The chain employs TRBV9 and TRBJ2-5, with a possible D match to TRBD2 (5 bases). V dropped 0 bases and J dropped 5 bases, with 8 bases sitting between them. Germline lookup yields CDR1 SGDLS and CDR2 YYNGEE. This CDR3 is built from 13 residues. The CDR3 coding sequence is TGTGCCAGCAGCGTAGGTAGCGTGGAGACCCAGTACTTC. Translated: CASSVGSVETQYF.

This chain connects TRBV7-2 to TRBJ2-2; 14 bases match TRBD2. This CDR3 is built from 15 residues. Per germline, CDR1 SGHTA and CDR2 FQGNSA. The V gene end was trimmed by 5 bases and the J gene end by 5 bases; junction bases not matched to a gene: 1. DNA of the CDR3: TGTGCCAGCAGCGGGACTAGCGGGGGTACCGGGGAGCTGTTTTTT. Its protein is CASSGTSGGTGELFF.

J is TRBJ2-7 and V is TRBV29-1; no definite D call. This CDR3 comprises 12 residues. Germline CDR1 and CDR2: SQVTM and ANQGSEA. Trimming left V 4 bases short and J 4 bases short, with 11 bases between. The CDR3 here is CSVAAGRYEQYF. The CDR3, as DNA: TGCAGCGTTGCCGCAGGAAGGTACGAGCAGTACTTC.